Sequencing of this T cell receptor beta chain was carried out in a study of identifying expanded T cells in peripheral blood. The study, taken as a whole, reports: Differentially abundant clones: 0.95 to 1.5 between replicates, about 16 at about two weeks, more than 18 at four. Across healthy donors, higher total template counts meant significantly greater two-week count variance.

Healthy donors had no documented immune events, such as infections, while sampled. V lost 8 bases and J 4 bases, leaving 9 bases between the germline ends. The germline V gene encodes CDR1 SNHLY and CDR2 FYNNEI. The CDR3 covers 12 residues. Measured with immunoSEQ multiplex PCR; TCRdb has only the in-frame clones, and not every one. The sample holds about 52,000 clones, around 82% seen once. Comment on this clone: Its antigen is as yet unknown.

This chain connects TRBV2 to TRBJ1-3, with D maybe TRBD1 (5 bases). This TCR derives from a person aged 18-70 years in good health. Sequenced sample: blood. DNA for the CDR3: TGTGCCAGCGAGGGGTCCGGAAACACCATATATTTT. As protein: CASEGSGNTIYF.